The source of this T cell receptor beta chain is a study of human T cells and chemical hapten exposure. Study-wide background: The patient population, which was mostly female, had alopecia areata, totalis or universalis. TCR yields per sample varied mostly from small pooled library volume differences.

Note on this clonotype: Its antigen is not known.

Study findings and constraints: Expanded TCRs showed more large CDR3 clusters than pre-sensitization or healthy control sets.

MiXCR, run by TCRdb on the RACE reads, gives a single entry per CDR3 protein. The repertoire holds 42,000 or so distinct CDR3 sequences, with around 8.9% as singletons. Indicated time point: patch test 2, 6 weeks after DPC sensitization. The sample's treatment: therapeutic diphenylcyclopropenone sensitization with weekly scalp DPC. The germline gives CDR1 SQVTM, CDR2 ANQGSEA. J was trimmed by 3 bases and V by 8 bases; bases with no gene match: 15. The CDR3 runs 17 residues. The chain has TRBV29-1 and TRBJ2-2, with TRBD1 identical over 10 bases. The clonotype originates from a woman in her 40s with alopecia areata. Some clones in this sample may be carry-over from other donors' samples. Sequencing used whole blood, obtained in connection with sensitization to the hapten diphenylcyclopropenone (DPC). The CDR3 spells CSTLSSTGTGDTGELFF. Written as DNA, the CDR3 is TGCAGCACTTTAAGTTCTACCGGGACAGGGGACACCGGGGAGCTGTTTTTT.